These 5 T cell receptor beta chains share one sample of origin, sequenced in a study of spatial heterogeneity in lung cancer. TCRdb reanalysed the 5' RACE reads using MiXCR and keeps one entry per CDR3 protein. The sample has some 120,000 distinct CDR3 sequences, 12% seen once. Time point of the sample: blood at routine non-recurrence follow-up after resection. No cell sorting; template was whole RNA from tumor, lung tissue or PBMC. The input for sequencing was PBMCs, taken at follow-up. The receptors were gathered from a male donor with early-stage non-small cell lung cancer.

V and J are TRBV5-8 and TRBJ2-7; D perhaps matches TRBD2 (6 bases). The CDR3 is made up of 14 amino acids. V lost 0 bases to trimming and J lost 4 bases, with 11 bases between them. In germline, CDR1 is SGHTS, CDR2 YDEGEE. The CDR3 protein is CASSLGLAHYEQYF. CDR3 nucleotides: TGTGCCAGCAGCTTGGGGCTAGCGCATTACGAGCAGTACTTC.

This clonotype was detected many times. CDR3 DNA sequence: TGTGCCCTGGAATATCGCGGGACTAAAGGAGAGACCCAGTACTTC. Amino acids: CALEYRGTKGETQYF. The V gene is TRBV30, the J gene TRBJ2-5, with 7 bases lining up with TRBD2. Germline CDR1 is GTSNPN and CDR2 is SVGIG (reference sequence). Germline trimming cut 8 bases from V and 4 bases from J; bases unmatched to any gene: 16. CDR3 length equals 15 residues.

This clonotype occurred a few times. The chain combines TRBV30 with TRBJ1-3; the D gene is possibly TRBD1 (5 bases). From germline, CDR1 is GTSNPN and CDR2 SVGIG (reference sequence). The ends were cut back, 2 bases at V and 7 bases at J, with 18 bases in the middle. This CDR3 is built from 15 residues. The CDR3 is CAWSPGLPRVNTIYF. The DNA of the CDR3 is TGTGCCTGGAGTCCCGGGCTCCCCAGGGTGAACACCATATATTTT. The entire variable domain, with the rest obtained from reference TRBV30 and TRBJ1-3, is as follows: SQTIHQWPATLVQPVGSPLSLECTVEGTSNPNLYWYRQAAGRGLQLLFYSVGIGQISSEVPQNLSASRPQDRQFILSSKKLLLSDSGFYLCAWSPGLPRVNTIYFGEGSWLTVV.

The table lists this clonotype with many counts. The J gene is TRBJ2-3, the V gene TRBV30; either TRBD1 or TRBD2 may fit D (6 bases each). V shed 7 bases and J shed 7 bases, with 15 bases lying between them. The V gene's germline CDR1 is GTSNPN and CDR2 SVGIG (reference sequence). CDR3 size: 12 residues. CDR3 loop: CASGAWDNTQYF. The CDR3 nucleotides are TGTGCCTCGGGGGCATGGGATAATACGCAGTATTTT.

In its sample, this clonotype was seen a few times. This chain uses TRBV20-1 with TRBJ2-7, with D maybe TRBD1 (5 bases). Trimming took 6 bases from V and 0 from J, leaving 12 bases between them. The length of the CDR3 is 13 residues. Germline V lookup: CDR1 DFQATT, CDR2 SNEGSKA (reference sequence). The CDR3 region has the DNA TGCAGTGCCCACAGGTCCTCCTCCTACGAGCAGTACTTC. Its protein is CSAHRSSSYEQYF.